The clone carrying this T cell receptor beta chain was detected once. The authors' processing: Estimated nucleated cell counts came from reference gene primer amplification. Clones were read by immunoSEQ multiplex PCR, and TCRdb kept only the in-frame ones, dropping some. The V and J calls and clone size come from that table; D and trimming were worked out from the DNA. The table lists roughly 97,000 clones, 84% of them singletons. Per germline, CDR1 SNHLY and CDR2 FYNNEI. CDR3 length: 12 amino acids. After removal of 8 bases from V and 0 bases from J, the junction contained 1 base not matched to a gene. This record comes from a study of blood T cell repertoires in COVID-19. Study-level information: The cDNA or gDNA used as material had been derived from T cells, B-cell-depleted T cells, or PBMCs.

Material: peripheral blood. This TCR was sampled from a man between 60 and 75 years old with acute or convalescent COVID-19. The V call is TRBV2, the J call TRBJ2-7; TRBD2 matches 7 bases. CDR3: CASLADSYEQYF. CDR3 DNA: TGTGCCAGCCTAGCGGACTCCTACGAGCAGTACTTC. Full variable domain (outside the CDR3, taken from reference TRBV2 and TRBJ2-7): EPEVTQTPSHQVTQMGQEVILRCVPISNHLYFYWYRQILGQKVEFLVSFYNNEISEKSEIFDDQFSVERPDGSNFTLKIRSTKLEDSAMYFCASLADSYEQYFGPGTRLTVT.